The T cell receptor (beta chain) described here comes from a study of T cell responses to AZD1222 COVID-19 vaccine. This table comes from immunoSEQ multiplex PCR, and its TCRdb copy is limited to in-frame clones, with some not included. The table has roughly 170,000 clones, about 90% seen once; the top ten hold 1.5% to 2%. Study outcomes and limitations: There were mostly white British donors and more females than males, and clonal diversity was possibly underestimated.

The CDR3 sequence is 17 residues long. Deletions cut 3 bases from V and 1 base from J, with 16 bases between. The germline V gene has CDR1 SGHRS and CDR2 YFSETQ. Remarks on this clone: Its antigen remains unidentified.

Specimen: peripheral blood, collected on day 0 of AZD1222 vaccination. This sequence originates from an adult in good health. V is TRBV5-1 and J is TRBJ2-2, with D possibly TRBD1 on 5 matching bases. The CDR3 loop reads CASSSGLWQGNTGELFF. CDR3 bases: TGCGCCAGCAGCTCGGGTTTATGGCAGGGGAACACCGGGGAGCTGTTTTTT.